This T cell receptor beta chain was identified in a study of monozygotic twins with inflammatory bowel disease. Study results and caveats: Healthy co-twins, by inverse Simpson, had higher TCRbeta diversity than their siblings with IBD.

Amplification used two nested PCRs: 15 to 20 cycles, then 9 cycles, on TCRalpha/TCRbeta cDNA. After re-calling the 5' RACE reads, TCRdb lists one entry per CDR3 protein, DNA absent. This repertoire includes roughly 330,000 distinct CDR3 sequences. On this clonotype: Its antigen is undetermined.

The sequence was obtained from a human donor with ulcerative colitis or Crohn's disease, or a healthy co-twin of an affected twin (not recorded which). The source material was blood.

CDR3 sequence: CASSQDRGATNEKLFF. The V and J genes are TRBV4-3 and TRBJ1-4; the D call from TCRdb, TRBD1, cannot be confirmed without DNA. CDR1 is LGHNA and CDR2 is YSLEER in the germline V gene. This CDR3 has 16 amino acids.